These 15 T cell receptor beta chains came from one sample sequenced in a study of blood T cell repertoires in COVID-19. Libraries were prepared by immunoSEQ multiplex PCR; TCRdb keeps only in-frame clonotypes and omits some of them. The sample includes approximately 40,000 clones, roughly 85% of them seen just once. The sequencing sample was made of peripheral blood. Source of these receptors: a man in his fifties or sixties with COVID-19, enrolled during active disease.

The V gene is TRBV19, the J gene TRBJ1-2, with a tentative D call TRBD1 (6 bases). V dropped 3 bases and J dropped 7 bases, with 15 bases sitting between them. The CDR3 is made up of 14 amino acids. Per germline, CDR1 LNHDA and CDR2 SQIVND (reference sequence). CDR3 DNA: TGTGCCAGTAGTATTGCGCGGCAGGGGATTGGCTACACCTTC. This gives the protein CASSIARQGIGYTF.

CDR3 loop: CASSSGLAGTDTQYF. Here the CDR3 DNA reads TGTGCCAGCAGCTCGGGACTAGCGGGCACAGATACGCAGTATTTT. The chain carries TRBV3-1 (or the pseudogene TRBV3-2) and TRBJ2-3, with 11 bases that match TRBD2. Germline V gene data show CDR1 as LGHDT and CDR2 as YNNKEL (reference sequence). The CDR3 runs to 15 residues. J lost 1 base, V lost 5 bases, and 2 bases had no gene match.

This rearrangement joins TRBV6-5 to TRBJ2-1; 9 bases are shared with TRBD2. Trimming took 6 bases from V and 10 from J; bases not matched to a gene: 13. This CDR3 has 15 amino acids. Germline CDR1 MNHEY, CDR2 SVGAGI. The DNA of the CDR3 is TGTGCCAGCAGAGTTACTCGTTCGGCGGGAGGGGAGCAGTTCTTC. Protein sequence: CASRVTRSAGGEQFF.

The table lists this clone with a count of one. The chain has TRBV28 and TRBJ1-1; D perhaps matches TRBD1 (6 bases). Germline V CDR1 and CDR2: MDHEN, SYDVKM. This CDR3 has 14 residues. Between the trimmed V and J ends, which lost 6 bases and 4 bases, there was a span of 15 bases. CDR3 residues: CASSRRTVGTEAFF. For the CDR3, the DNA is TGTGCCAGCAGCCGTAGGACAGTCGGCACTGAAGCTTTCTTT.

The chain has TRBV5-4 and TRBJ2-3; 10 bases map to TRBD2. CDR1 and CDR2 from the germline V gene are SGHNT and YYREEE (reference sequence). The J segment lost 4 bases and the V segment lost 4 bases, leaving 12 bases of the junction unmatched. The CDR3 is 17 residues long. The CDR3 is CASSPLLAGIGADTQYF. CDR3 coding DNA: TGTGCCAGCAGCCCCCTACTAGCGGGAATAGGTGCAGATACGCAGTATTTT.

The chain joins TRBV9 to TRBJ1-1, with no clear D. This CDR3 is 15 amino acids long. V lost 1 base and J 0 bases, leaving 10 bases between the germline ends. Germline V gene sequence: CDR1 SGDLS, CDR2 YYNGEE. This chain's CDR3 is CASSVNDLMNTEAFF. For the CDR3, the DNA is TGTGCCAGCAGCGTAAACGATCTAATGAACACTGAAGCTTTCTTT.

This clone occurred a few times. The rearrangement links TRBV18 to TRBJ1-2; D uncertain. CDR3 size: 15 residues. Trimming pared 6 bases from V and 0 bases from J, leaving 14 bases between. Germline CDR1 reads KGHSH; CDR2 reads LQKENI. The CDR3 nucleotides read TGTGCCAGCTCTCCCGCGGGCAGTTCTAACTATGGCTACACCTTC. Translated, it gives CASSPAGSSNYGYTF.

This clone was found once. V gene TRBV27 combines with J gene TRBJ1-2, with a possible D match to TRBD1 (6 bases). CDR1 and CDR2 (germline): MNHEY, SMNVEV (reference sequence). Trimming pared 5 bases from V and 3 bases from J, leaving 22 bases between. The CDR3 is 17 amino acids. The DNA of the CDR3 is TGTGCCAGCAGTATTTCAAAGGGGGTCCAATGGTACTATGGCTACACCTTC. Its translation is CASSISKGVQWYYGYTF.

The V call is TRBV27, the J call TRBJ2-1; 7 bases are a match to TRBD1. J lost 7 bases, V lost 6 bases, and 12 bases had no gene match. This CDR3 is built from 15 residues. Germline V gene data show CDR1 as MNHEY and CDR2 as SMNVEV (reference sequence). CDR3 in DNA: TGTGCCAGCAGCCGAAGGGGGCTTGTCTTGAATGAGCAGTTCTTC. Protein product: CASSRRGLVLNEQFF.

The V and J genes are TRBV5-6 and TRBJ2-1; 8 bases fit TRBD1. V lost 0 bases to trimming and J lost 8 bases; unmatched junction nucleotides: 7. CDR3 size: 15 residues. Germline loops: CDR1 SGHDT, CDR2 YYEEEE. The chain's CDR3 is CASSLGQGTRDEQFF. CDR3 coding DNA: TGTGCCAGCAGCTTGGGACAGGGGACGAGGGATGAGCAGTTCTTC.

The chain couples TRBV28 to TRBJ1-5; TRBD1 agrees at 8 bases. The germline V gene has CDR1 MDHEN and CDR2 SYDVKM. The CDR3 contains 18 residues. V lost 2 bases, J lost 0 bases, and 9 bases stayed unmatched. The CDR3 DNA sequence: TGTGCCAGCAGTTTAGCTGGACAGGGAATTTATAGCAATCAGCCCCAGCATTTT. Residues: CASSLAGQGIYSNQPQHF.

This clone showed up just once. J is TRBJ1-5 and V is TRBV13; D unresolved. The CDR3 has 15 residues. The ends were cut back, 0 bases at V and 3 bases at J, with 9 bases in the middle. CDR1 is PRHDT and CDR2 is FYEKMQ in the germline V gene (reference sequence). The CDR3 is CASSLGGSPNQPQHF. In DNA, the CDR3 is TGTGCCAGCAGCTTAGGGGGCAGTCCCAATCAGCCCCAGCATTTT. Drawing the rest from reference TRBV13 and TRBJ1-5, the complete variable domain is AAGVIQSPRHLIKEKRETATLKCYPIPRHDTVYWYQQGPGQDPQFLISFYEKMQSDKGSIPDRFSAQQFSDYHSELNMSSLELGDSALYFCASSLGGSPNQPQHFGDGTRLSIL.

For the CDR3, the DNA is TGTGCCAGCAGCTCCGGACAGGGAATATACGAGCAGTACTTC. Its translation is CASSSGQGIYEQYF. The gene calls are TRBV7-2 and TRBJ2-7, with TRBD1 identical over 8 bases. The trim removed 4 bases at V and 4 bases at J, leaving 6 bases unmatched. The CDR3 contains 14 residues. In germline, CDR1 is SGHTA, CDR2 FQGNSA.

The rearrangement uses TRBV6-2 or TRBV6-3 and TRBJ2-7, with D possibly being TRBD1 (6 bases). The CDR3 is made up of 12 amino acids. CDR1 and CDR2 (germline): MNHEY, SVGEGT. Trimming left V 5 bases short and J 4 bases short, with 9 bases between. This CDR3 is CASSEQGYEQYF. The CDR3 nucleotides read TGTGCCAGCAGTGAGCAGGGGTACGAGCAGTACTTC.

The rearrangement links TRBV24-1 to TRBJ2-3; TRBD2 matches 11 bases. The CDR3 spans 13 residues. The germline gives CDR1 KGHDR, CDR2 SFDVKD. After removal of 11 bases from V and 5 bases from J, the junction contained 5 bases not matched to a gene. CDR3 region: CAIAGGPIDTQYF. The CDR3 bases are TGTGCCATAGCGGGAGGGCCTATAGATACGCAGTATTTT.